This record covers a single TCR beta chain. The sample is drawn from a study of blood T cell repertoires in COVID-19. Study background: Material from acute and convalescent COVID-19 was sourced from the United States, Italy and Spain. T cells, B-cell-depleted T cells, or PBMCs supplied cDNA or gDNA.

The assay was immunoSEQ multiplex PCR, and TCRdb's table has in-frame clones only and misses some. Of about 200,000 clones in the sample, 80% to 90% were seen once. Germline values: CDR1 LNHDA, CDR2 SQIVND (reference sequence). Trimming cost V 5 bases and J 7 bases; bases outside gene matches: 14. The CDR3 loop spans 16 amino acids. This receptor was obtained from a woman of 80 years or more with acute or convalescent COVID-19. Sequences were obtained from peripheral blood. The chain employs TRBV19 and TRBJ1-2; 9 bases match TRBD1. CDR3 amino acids: CASSDLRTGESGGYTF. CDR3 coding DNA: TGTGCCAGTAGTGATTTGCGGACAGGGGAGTCAGGTGGCTACACCTTC.